This T cell receptor beta chain was profiled in a study of IL-17A CD8 T cells in psoriatic arthritis synovium. Background on the whole study: The study was designed to define the phenotype, molecular profile and function of synovial IL-17A+CD8+ T cells in the pathogenesis of psoriatic arthritis.

After DNA extraction (Qiagen), TCRbeta V-D-J rearrangements underwent bias-controlled amplification and then high-throughput sequencing (immunoSEQ; Adaptive Biotech). The original pipeline was this. The immunoSEQ Analyzer platform was used for sequence-level analysis of productive sequences. Clonality was calculated as 1 minus Pielou's evenness, so values run from 0 (highly polyclonal) up to 1 (monoclonal). The Morisita index, ranging from 0 (no similarity) to 1 (complete similarity), was used to quantify repertoire overlap between subsets. TCRdb mirrors the immuneACCESS table, restricted to in-frame sequences. Some clones are absent from its copies; in checked studies, under half trace to an unresolved V gene, and the reason for the others is unknown. D and trimming were read from the DNA, whereas the V and J calls and clone size are those reported in that table. This sample comprises about 1,900 clones, 69% of them detected only once. About 10% of the sample lies in the top ten.

Overall study outcomes, separate from this receptor: Cells were obtained from synovial fluid rather than synovial tissue, because no psoriatic arthritis synovial tissue samples were available. Only a few patients were included in the TCR sequencing, a limited sample size that the authors acknowledged. Although over 4% of the repertoire was occupied by some individual clones, most synovial CD8+ subsets remained polyclonal.

This clone showed up just once. Its antigen is unknown. Qualities for individual bases were not recorded, and no much larger clone is one base off. The CDR3 spans 17 residues, from the cysteine through the phenylalanine. Only the CDR3 portion is preserved as DNA: 51 bases, with reading frame beginning at the first base. Relative to germline, V is missing 2 bases and J is missing 1 base, with 10 bases of the junction outside any gene match. CDR1 and CDR2 were assigned from the germline V gene as SGHAT and FQNNGV. Synovial fluid effusions were drawn from actively inflamed joints of patients with psoriatic arthritis. For each patient, synovial fluid served as the source from which three memory CD8+ T cell populations were isolated by sorting: Tc1 cells (IL-17A-IFNgamma+), Tc17 cells (IL-17A+) and the bulk memory fraction, allowing their TCR repertoires to be compared. The psoriatic arthritis patients fulfilled the Classification of Psoriatic Arthritis Study Group (CASPAR) criteria. The bulk memory CD8+ T cell sort included CD45RA-CD27+/- cells together with CD45RA+CD27- cells. Three patients with psoriatic arthritis provided sorted synovial fluid CD8+ T cell subsets that underwent TCRbeta sequencing. After isolation with Lymphoprep, synovial fluid mononuclear cells were cryopreserved in liquid nitrogen until use. Roughly 52% fetal calf serum and around 9.5% dimethyl sulfoxide were contained in the cryopreservation medium.

Rearrangement joined TRBV11-2 to TRBJ2-5; a stretch of 7 junction bases matches TRBD2. The receptor's source is a human donor with psoriatic arthritis. The sample taken for sequencing was memory CD8+ T cells from synovial fluid. In the paper's terms, the cell subset or site label means: bulk memory CD8+ T cells (CD45RA-CD27+/- and CD45RA+CD27-). The CDR3 sequence is CASSLWRGGRGQETQYF. The nucleotide sequence reads TGTGCCAGCAGCTTATGGAGGGGCGGGAGAGGCCAAGAGACCCAGTACTTC.